These 19 T cell receptor beta chains were all obtained from the same sample, sequenced in a study of T cell changes during pregnancy in multiple sclerosis. The data were produced by immunoSEQ multiplex PCR, yet TCRdb's version contains in-frame clones alone and is incomplete. In the table there are 35,000 to 45,000 clones, 85% to 90% of which are singletons. Sequencing used peripheral blood, obtained in the second trimester of pregnancy. The receptor set was obtained from a female donor in good health, enrolled as a control in a pregnancy study.

This clone has a handful of counts. The chain joins TRBV29-1 to TRBJ1-1; D is undetermined. Trimming took off 0 bases at V and 1 base at J, with 3 bases between the two ends. The CDR3 has 12 amino acids. The germline V gene has CDR1 SQVTM and CDR2 ANQGSEA. The CDR3 nucleotides are TGCAGCGTTGAAGATCGGAACACTGAAGCTTTCTTT. Amino acids: CSVEDRNTEAFF.

J is TRBJ2-7 and V is TRBV6-5; the D gene is possibly TRBD1 (6 bases). This CDR3 is 15 amino acids long. Germline-derived CDR1 and CDR2 are MNHEY and SVGAGI. Between the trimmed V and J ends, which lost 0 bases and 2 bases, there was a span of 11 bases. The CDR3 here is CASSYSGDITYEQYF. For the CDR3, the DNA is TGTGCCAGCAGTTACTCGGGGGACATCACCTACGAGCAGTACTTC.

The J gene is TRBJ2-1, the V gene TRBV27, with 11 bases matching TRBD2. CDR3 size: 15 residues. V lost 3 bases to trimming and J lost 10 bases; unmatched junction nucleotides: 8. Germline CDR1 and CDR2: MNHEY and SMNVEV (reference sequence). CDR3 nucleotide sequence: TGTGCCAGCAGTTTGACTAGCGGGACCGCCGGGGAGCAGTTCTTC. Translated, it gives CASSLTSGTAGEQFF.

This sequence joins TRBV5-4 and TRBJ2-3, with 7 positions matching TRBD2. This CDR3 contains 16 residues. V trimming: 2 bases; J trimming: 0 bases; junction bases outside the gene matches: 6. Germline V gene sequence: CDR1 SGHNT, CDR2 YYREEE (reference sequence). CDR3 nucleotide sequence: TGTGCCAGCAGCTTTCCGAGCGGGGCTAGCACAGATACGCAGTATTTT. It yields the protein CASSFPSGASTDTQYF.

The rearrangement joins TRBV10-1 to TRBJ2-2, with a weak D call TRBD1 (6 bases). CDR3 size: 12 residues. Germline V gives CDR1 WNHNN, CDR2 SYGVQD (reference sequence). The ends were cut back, 8 bases at V and 3 bases at J, with 7 bases in the middle. The CDR3 bases are TGCGCCAGCGGGACATACACCGGGGAGCTGTTTTTT. The encoded protein is CASGTYTGELFF.

This clone was detected only once. The junction differs from germline at one of its ends, possibly a read error. This chain uses TRBV2 with TRBJ2-2; D is uncertain. The CDR3 contains 15 residues. Germline CDR1 reads SNHLY; CDR2 reads FYNNEI. The DNA for the CDR3 is TGTGCCAGCAGGGAAGTAGCTTGGAACACCGGGGAGCTGTTTTTT. Amino acids: CASREVAWNTGELFF. Filled out from reference TRBV2 and TRBJ2-2, the complete variable domain reads EPEVTQTPSHQVTQMGQEVILRCVPISNHLYFYWYRQILGQKVEFLVSFYNNEISEKSEIFDDQFSVERPDGSNFTLKIRSTKLEDSAMYFCASREVAWNTGELFFGEGSRLTVL.

The chain is built from TRBV30 and TRBJ1-1; D is ambiguous. V was trimmed by 3 bases and J by 7 bases, leaving 9 bases between them. Germline CDR1 reads GTSNPN; CDR2 reads SVGIG (reference sequence). The CDR3 length is 11 residues. The DNA of the CDR3 is TGTGCCTGGAGCTTTCGGGATGAAGCTTTCTTT. Translation: CAWSFRDEAFF. The full variable domain, rest sourced from reference TRBV30 and TRBJ1-1, is SQTIHQWPATLVQPVGSPLSLECTVEGTSNPNLYWYRQAAGRGLQLLFYSVGIGQISSEVPQNLSASRPQDRQFILSSKKLLLSDSGFYLCAWSFRDEAFFGQGTRLTVV.

The chain has TRBV7-2 and TRBJ2-1; 7 bases agree with TRBD2. Looked up from germline, CDR1 is SGHTA and CDR2 is FQGNSA. The V gene end was trimmed by 10 bases and the J gene end by 10 bases; junction bases not matched to a gene: 16. This CDR3 has 14 amino acids. CDR3: CATPKSGTTHEQFF. The CDR3 nucleotides read TGTGCCACCCCTAAGAGCGGGACCACACACGAGCAGTTCTTC. Looking up the rest from reference TRBV7-2 and TRBJ2-1 gives the full variable domain: GAGVSQSPSNKVTEKGKDVELRCDPISGHTALYWYRQSLGQGLEFLIYFQGNSAPDKSGLPSDRFSAERTGGSVSTLTIQRTQQEDSAVYLCATPKSGTTHEQFFGPGTRLTVL.

This chain joins TRBV27 and TRBJ1-3; 10 nucleotides agree with TRBD1. Unmatched junction bases numbered 6, after V lost 5 bases and J lost 2 bases. The CDR3 totals 16 residues. The germline V gene encodes CDR1 MNHEY and CDR2 SMNVEV (reference sequence). The CDR3 nucleotides are TGTGCCAGCAGTCCACGACAGGGGGCGACTGGAAACACCATATATTTT. Its protein product is CASSPRQGATGNTIYF.

This clone was recorded a few times. V and J are TRBV19 and TRBJ1-6, with TRBD1 matching over 7 bases. After removal of 4 bases from V and 5 bases from J, the junction contained 2 bases not matched to a gene. This CDR3 is built from 14 residues. Germline V gives CDR1 LNHDA, CDR2 SQIVND (reference sequence). The CDR3 is CASSRGQNNSPLHF. Written as DNA, the CDR3 is TGTGCCAGTAGTAGGGGACAGAATAATTCACCCCTCCACTTT.

The chain links TRBV14 to TRBJ1-1; 7 bases fit TRBD1. This CDR3 has 14 amino acids. Germline V lookup: CDR1 SGHDN, CDR2 FVKESK. V lost 4 bases and J lost 6; bases outside the gene matches: 8. The CDR3 coding sequence is TGTGCCAGCAGCCGAATGACAGGGTCCCCTGAAGCTTTCTTT. Its translation is CASSRMTGSPEAFF.

J is TRBJ1-2 and V is TRBV25-1, with a possible D match to TRBD1 (5 bases). With 2 bases removed from V and 7 bases from J, the gap between germline ends came to 11 bases. Germline values: CDR1 MGHDK, CDR2 SYGVNS. The CDR3 consists of 13 residues. The CDR3 spells CASSEDTGGGYTF. Here the CDR3 DNA reads TGTGCCAGCAGTGAAGACACAGGTGGTGGCTACACCTTC.

This chain connects TRBV19 to TRBJ2-1, with a tentative D call TRBD1 (6 bases). The CDR3 contains 13 residues. With 4 bases removed from V and 8 bases from J, the gap between germline ends came to 12 bases. Germline V gene data show CDR1 as LNHDA and CDR2 as SQIVND (reference sequence). CDR3 sequence: CASSTTTGYEQFF. The CDR3 nucleotides are TGTGCCAGTAGTACGACTACAGGGTATGAGCAGTTCTTC.

The chain combines TRBV4-3 with TRBJ2-1; possible D gene TRBD2, 7 bases. Looked up from germline, CDR1 is LGHNA and CDR2 is YSLEER. Trimming removed 0 bases from V and 4 bases from J, with 13 bases in between. This CDR3 has 16 residues. CDR3 region: CASSQESRGAYNEQFF. The CDR3 nucleotides are TGCGCCAGCAGCCAAGAGTCTCGGGGGGCTTACAATGAGCAGTTCTTC.

J is TRBJ1-2 and V is TRBV28, with D unclear. In germline, CDR1 is MDHEN, CDR2 SYDVKM. The CDR3 is 13 residues long. Deletions cut 10 bases from V and 1 base from J, with 13 bases between. CDR3 sequence reads: CAIQTDFNYGYTF. The CDR3 DNA reads as TGTGCCATCCAGACGGACTTTAACTATGGCTACACCTTC.

This clone was observed a single time. The rearrangement joins TRBV29-1 to TRBJ1-1; no reliable D call. This CDR3 has 13 amino acids. The V and J ends lost 7 bases and 1 base respectively, with 13 bases between them. Germline CDR1 SQVTM, CDR2 ANQGSEA. The DNA of the CDR3 is TGCAGCGGAAGATCGGGTCAGAACACTGAAGCTTTCTTT. Protein: CSGRSGQNTEAFF.

DNA for the CDR3: TGTGCCAGTAGTATGGTGCAGTTCAATCAGCCCCAGCATTTT. It translates to CASSMVQFNQPQHF. The gene calls are TRBV19 and TRBJ1-5; D is undetermined. CDR1 and CDR2 from the germline V gene are LNHDA and SQIVND (reference sequence). CDR3 size: 14 residues. Trimming left V 3 bases short and J 3 bases short, with 9 bases between.

CDR3 in amino acids: CASSEPHSGRAYNEQFF. The CDR3 DNA reads as TGTGCCAGCTCAGAGCCCCATAGCGGGAGGGCCTACAATGAGCAGTTCTTC. J is TRBJ2-1 and V is TRBV18, with 11 positions matching TRBD2. The J segment lost 2 bases and the V segment lost 5 bases, leaving 8 bases of the junction unmatched. Germline CDR1 and CDR2: KGHSH and LQKENI. This CDR3 comprises 17 residues.

The V gene is TRBV7-8, the J gene TRBJ2-5; D unresolved. V lost 10 bases to trimming and J lost 5 bases, with 8 bases between them. The CDR3 consists of 10 residues. Germline CDR1 is SGHVS and CDR2 is FQNEAQ. The CDR3 reads CATGRETQYF. CDR3 sequence (DNA): TGTGCCACGGGTAGGGAGACCCAGTACTTC.